This T cell receptor beta chain was recorded in a study of OX40 agonist ivuxolimab in advanced cancers. Across the study: Recorded diagnoses for dose-escalation patients were hepatocellular carcinoma, melanoma, renal cell or head and neck cancer. The study reported partial responses in three patients: one hepatocellular carcinoma, two cutaneous melanoma.

Notes on this clone: Antigen: not known.

CDR3 length equals 14 residues. The V gene end was trimmed by 5 bases and the J gene end by 4 bases; junction bases not matched to a gene: 5. Germline V CDR1 and CDR2: SGHVS, FQNEAQ. Regarding the study as a whole: CD4+ T cells averaged fewer expanded clones than CD8+ T cells. Certain nonresponders likewise exhibited a low normalized T-cell clonal expansion.

The assay was immunoSEQ multiplex PCR, and TCRdb's table has in-frame clones only and misses some. The sample lists tens of thousands of clones, about 87% seen once, with roughly 0.67% in the top ten. The material was CD4+ or CD8+ T cells sorted from blood, obtained in a trial of the OX40 agonist ivuxolimab. The chain combines TRBV7-8 with TRBJ1-5, with TRBD1 matching over 7 bases. This TCR derives from an adult with an advanced solid tumor such as melanoma, head and neck, liver or kidney cancer. The CDR3 DNA is TGTGCCAGCAGCCGCCCAGGGGGGAATCAGCCCCAGCATTTT. It yields the protein CASSRPGGNQPQHF.